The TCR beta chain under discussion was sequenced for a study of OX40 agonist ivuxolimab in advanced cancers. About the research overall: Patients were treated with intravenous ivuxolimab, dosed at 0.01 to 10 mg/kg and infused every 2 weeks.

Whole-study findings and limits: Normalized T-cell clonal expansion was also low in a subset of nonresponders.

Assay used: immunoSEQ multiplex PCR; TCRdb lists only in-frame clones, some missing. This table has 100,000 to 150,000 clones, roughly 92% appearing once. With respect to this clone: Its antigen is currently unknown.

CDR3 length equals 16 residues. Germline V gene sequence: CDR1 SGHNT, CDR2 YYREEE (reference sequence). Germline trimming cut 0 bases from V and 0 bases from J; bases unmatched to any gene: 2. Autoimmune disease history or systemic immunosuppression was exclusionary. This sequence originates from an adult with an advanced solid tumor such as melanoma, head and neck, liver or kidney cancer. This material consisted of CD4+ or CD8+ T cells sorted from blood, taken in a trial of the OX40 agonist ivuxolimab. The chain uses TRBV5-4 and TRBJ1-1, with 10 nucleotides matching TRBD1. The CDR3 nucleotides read TGTGCCAGCAGCTTGGCCGGGACAGGGGTGAACACTGAAGCTTTCTTT. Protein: CASSLAGTGVNTEAFF.